This TCR beta chain was observed in a study of T cells in Graves' hyperthyroidism and ophthalmopathy. Findings and limits, study-wide: Model output signaled ophthalmopathy a median 6.5 months ahead of onset.

Amplified TCR beta CDR3 regions came from RNA transcripts. During a first-round RT-PCR of the TCR CDR3, the HTBI primer set was used. TCRdb itself ran the multiplex PCR reads through MiXCR, one entry per CDR3 protein. This table has about 290,000 distinct CDR3 sequences, approximately 13% appearing once. On this clonotype: Its antigen is currently unknown.

The authors deemed Graves' hyperthyroidism stable absent ophthalmopathy progression within 18 months. The CDR3 length is 14 residues. In germline, CDR1 is SGHNT, CDR2 YENEEA. V was clipped by 5 bases and J by 4 bases, with 14 bases between them. The source is a woman in her thirties or forties with Graves' hyperthyroidism. Sequenced: blood. This chain joins TRBV11-3 and TRBJ1-1, with D hard to call. The CDR3 DNA reads TGTGCCAGCAGCACCCCCGGGCTTGGCACTGAAGCTTTCTTT. Its translation: CASSTPGLGTEAFF.